The 30 T cell receptor beta chains below come from one sample, sequenced in a study of glioma-infiltrating T cells. The iRepertoire nested amplicon-rescue multiplex PCR amplified TCR alpha and beta CDR3s from RNA. TCRdb independently ran MiXCR on the multiplex PCR reads; one entry per CDR3 protein. Of a few hundred thousand distinct CDR3 sequences in the sample, around 45% were seen once. The sequenced sample was glioma tissue, nonneoplastic brain tissue, or PBMCs (not recorded which). The receptors come from a human donor with low-grade glioma or glioblastoma, undergoing nonglioma brain surgery, or in good health (not recorded which).

Only one count was recorded for this clonotype. The J gene is TRBJ2-7, the V gene TRBV25-1; 16 bases line up with TRBD2. The germline CDR1 and CDR2 sequences are MGHDK and SYGVNS. V was pared by 6 bases and J by 1 base, with 9 bases of the junction left unmatched. CDR3 length: 18 amino acids. The DNA for the CDR3 is TGTGCCAGCAGCCCCGGGACTAGCGGGAGGGTCATATCCTACGAGCAGTACTTC. This gives the protein CASSPGTSGRVISYEQYF.

This clonotype is a singleton in its sample. This clone may be a read error of a much larger clone one base away. The V gene is TRBV27, the J gene TRBJ2-1; TRBD1 matches 7 bases. Germline CDR1 reads MNHEY; CDR2 reads SMNVEV (reference sequence). CDR3 length: 15 amino acids. The V segment lost 3 bases and the J segment 8 bases; nucleotides outside the gene matches: 10. The CDR3 reads CASSLGQWVVDEQFF. The CDR3 DNA is TGTGCCAGCAGTTTGGGACAGTGGGTTGTGGATGAGCAGTTCTTC.

Concerning this clonotype itself: The junction departs from germline at one end; a sequencing error may be responsible. The V call is TRBV7-3, the J call TRBJ2-7; D gene uncertain. The V gene's germline CDR1 is SGHTA and CDR2 FQGTGA. CDR3 length: 13 residues. This chain's CDR3 is CANSPEWGGEQYF. For the CDR3, the DNA is TGTGCCAACAGCCCAGAGTGGGGTGGTGAGCAGTACTTC.

J is TRBJ2-5 and V is TRBV29-1; 13 nucleotides align to TRBD2. After removal of 3 bases from V and 7 bases from J, the junction contained 14 bases not matched to a gene. The V gene's germline CDR1 is SQVTM and CDR2 ANQGSEA. This CDR3 is 17 amino acids long. For the CDR3, the DNA is TGCAGCGTTGAGACTAGCGGGAGGCCTCTCTGGGGAGCGACCCAGTACTTC. It codes for CSVETSGRPLWGATQYF.

This chain joins TRBV4-1 and TRBJ2-7, with D perhaps given as TRBD1 or TRBD2 (6 bases each). Between the trimmed V and J ends, which lost 0 bases and 3 bases, there was a span of 15 bases. The CDR3 loop spans 16 amino acids. Germline V gene lookup returns CDR1 MGHRA and CDR2 YSYEKL. Written as DNA, the CDR3 is TGCGCCAGCAGCCAAGAAAAGAGGAGGGGGAGCTACGAGCAGTACTTC. This encodes CASSQEKRRGSYEQYF.

This clonotype was detected once. A single base separates this from a much larger clone, so it may be a read error. The chain has TRBV6-5 and TRBJ2-1, with D tentatively TRBD1 or TRBD2 (5 bases each). CDR3 length equals 14 residues. Germline CDR1 and CDR2: MNHEY and SVGAGI. The CDR3 protein is CASRPPGPFNERFF. The CDR3 DNA reads as TGTGCCAGCAGGCCGCCGGGACCATTTAATGAGCGGTTCTTC.

On this clonotype itself: The junction departs from the called germline gene at one end, perhaps through a read error. The V call is TRBV24-1, the J call TRBJ2-1; D tentatively reads TRBD1 or TRBD2 (5 bases each). The CDR3 loop spans 14 amino acids. The germline V gene encodes CDR1 KGHDR and CDR2 SFDVKD. CDR3 sequence reads: CVTSGDGFYNEQFF. In DNA form, the CDR3 reads TGTGTCACCAGTGGGGACGGCTTCTACAATGAGCAGTTCTTC.

This clonotype came up a few times. V usage is TRBV14 and J usage is TRBJ1-1; a possible D gene is TRBD1 (6 bases). Between the trimmed V and J ends, which lost 4 bases and 1 base, there was a span of 13 bases. There are 15 residues in the CDR3. Germline loops: CDR1 SGHDN, CDR2 FVKESK. The CDR3 loop is CASSRTVQGNTEAFF. The CDR3 DNA reads as TGTGCCAGCAGCCGAACCGTACAGGGGAACACTGAAGCTTTCTTT.

About this clonotype: A single base separates this from a much larger clone, so it may be a read error. The J gene is TRBJ1-1, the V gene TRBV7-9; D call uncertain. Germline V CDR1 and CDR2: SEHNR, FQNEAQ (reference sequence). The CDR3 has 13 residues. The CDR3 spells CASSLVLNTEASF. The CDR3 coding sequence is TGTGCCAGCAGCTTAGTTTTGAACACTGAAGCTTCCTTT.

This clonotype was seen repeatedly, ten times or more. The chain uses TRBV28 and TRBJ1-2; D is possibly TRBD1 (6 bases). Trimming left V 2 bases short and J 2 bases short, with 12 bases between. This CDR3 is 15 amino acids long. CDR1 and CDR2 (germline): MDHEN, SYDVKM. The CDR3 sequence is CASSLHRTENYGYTF. The CDR3 DNA reads as TGTGCCAGCAGTTTACACCGGACAGAGAACTATGGCTACACCTTC.

About this clonotype itself: The junction and the germline gene differ at one end; a read error may be behind it. The chain links TRBV4-1 to TRBJ1-1; 9 bases are shared with TRBD1. CDR1 MGHRA and CDR2 YSYEKL come from the germline V gene. The CDR3 extends over 15 amino acids. DNA for the CDR3: TGCCCCAGCAGCCAAGGACAGGGGATGAAAACTGAAGCTTTCTTT. It is translated as CPSSQGQGMKTEAFF.

This chain links TRBV6-6 with TRBJ2-3; 8 bases map to TRBD1. Judging by the DNA end, TRBJ1-5 fits better; the J call may be wrong. CDR3 size: 14 residues. Germline V gene data show CDR1 as MNHNY and CDR2 as SVGAGI (reference sequence). In DNA, the CDR3 is TGTGCCAGCAGTTATTCGACAGGGGACCATCCCCAGCATTTT. As protein: CASSYSTGDHPQHF.

Concerning this clonotype itself: Since a much larger clone is just one base distant, this may be a read error. V usage is TRBV25-1 and J usage is TRBJ1-2; D is possibly TRBD1 (6 bases). The CDR3 is made up of 14 amino acids. Germline CDR1 is MGHDK and CDR2 is SYGVNS. CDR3 sequence reads: CDSSEWGQNYGYTF. Here the CDR3 DNA reads TGTGACAGCAGTGAATGGGGGCAAAACTATGGCTACACCTTC.

This CDR3 reads CASSPGEGLRNTIYF. The CDR3 nucleotides read TGTGCCAGCAGCCCCGGAGAGGGTCTTAGAAACACCATATATTTT. The V gene is TRBV3-1, the J gene TRBJ1-3; D uncertain. The CDR3 spans 15 residues. V gave up 4 bases and J gave up 5 bases, with 15 bases separating them. Germline V gives CDR1 LGHDT, CDR2 YNNKEL (reference sequence).

V and J are TRBV3-1 and TRBJ2-7; D could derive from TRBD1 or TRBD2 (6 bases each). Germline CDR1 LGHDT, CDR2 YNNKEL (reference sequence). The CDR3 is made up of 15 amino acids. Trimming took 4 bases from V and 3 from J, leaving 16 bases between them. The CDR3 protein is CASSPVGGWGYEQYF. The CDR3 region has the DNA TGTGCCAGCAGCCCAGTCGGGGGCTGGGGCTACGAGCAGTACTTC.

This clonotype was detected many times. J is TRBJ1-1 and V is TRBV19, with D unclear. V gave up 9 bases and J gave up 0 bases, with 11 bases separating them. Germline V CDR1 and CDR2: LNHDA, SQIVND (reference sequence). The CDR3 length is 13 residues. The CDR3, as DNA: TGTGCCAGCTCCCTGACACTGAACACTGAAGCTTTCTTT. Its protein is CASSLTLNTEAFF.

The chain has TRBV12-3 or TRBV12-4 and TRBJ2-7; D may match TRBD1 or TRBD2 (6 bases each). V lost 5 bases to trimming and J lost 1 base, with 18 bases between them. This CDR3 region has 16 residues. For the CDR3, the DNA is TGTGCCAGCAGTATAGTAAAGGGGGGATCTTCCTACGAGCAGTACTTC. As protein: CASSIVKGGSSYEQYF.

This clonotype was counted many times. V gene TRBV20-1 combines with J gene TRBJ1-1; D is uncertain. With 1 base removed from V and 1 base from J, the gap between germline ends came to 10 bases. CDR1 is DFQATT, CDR2 SNEGSKA, per germline (reference sequence). This CDR3 has 14 amino acids. The CDR3 reads CSARVGRGNTEAFF. The CDR3 DNA is TGCAGTGCTAGAGTGGGCCGTGGGAACACTGAAGCTTTCTTT.

The gene calls are TRBV7-9 and TRBJ2-7; D might be TRBD1 or TRBD2, each matching 6 bases. The germline V and J ends were trimmed by 5 bases and 2 bases, with 13 bases remaining between them. The CDR3 spans 14 residues. The germline gives CDR1 SEHNR, CDR2 FQNEAQ (reference sequence). The chain's CDR3 is CASSPDGGPYEQYF. DNA for the CDR3: TGTGCCAGCAGCCCCGACGGGGGCCCCTACGAGCAGTACTTC. Using reference TRBV7-9 and TRBJ2-7 for the parts outside the CDR3, the full variable domain is DTGVSQNPRHKITKRGQNVTFRCDPISEHNRLYWYRQTLGQGPEFLTYFQNEAQLEKSRLLSDRFSAERPKGSFSTLEIQRTEQGDSAMYLCASSPDGGPYEQYFGPGTRLTVT.

The chain links TRBV20-1 to TRBJ1-1, with 9 bases lining up with TRBD1. This CDR3 region has 14 residues. CDR1 DFQATT and CDR2 SNEGSKA come from the germline V gene (reference sequence). V was clipped by 4 bases and J by 5 bases; unmatched bases: 8. CDR3 region: CSAIDYRGRTEAFF. The CDR3 DNA sequence: TGCAGTGCTATTGACTACAGGGGGCGAACTGAAGCTTTCTTT.

In the case of this clonotype: One end of the junction is discordant with germline, which a read error may explain. The rearrangement uses TRBV4-1 and TRBJ2-7; the D gene could be TRBD1 or TRBD2 (5 bases each). The CDR3 extends over 14 amino acids. Germline values: CDR1 MGHRA, CDR2 YSYEKL. Here the CDR3 reads CASSLYGTPYEQYF. CDR3 DNA sequence: TGTGCCAGCAGCTTATACGGGACCCCCTACGAGCAGTACTTC.

This clonotype was detected a few times. This sequence joins TRBV7-8 and TRBJ2-3, with 8 bases aligning to TRBD2. The CDR3 runs to 16 residues. J lost 0 bases, V lost 1 base, and 3 bases had no gene match. The germline V gene has CDR1 SGHVS and CDR2 FQNEAQ. The CDR3: CASSLVSGISTDTQYF. The DNA for the CDR3 is TGTGCCAGCAGCTTAGTTAGCGGGATAAGCACAGATACGCAGTATTTT.

This clonotype was picked up one time. The CDR3 ends on some other residue instead of the conserved phenylalanine or tryptophan, so this is likely a read error. This chain connects TRBV6-9 to TRBJ1-2; TRBD1 matches at 7 bases. The V and J ends lost 3 bases and 6 bases, in that order; junction bases with no gene match: 10. CDR1 and CDR2 from the germline V gene are MNHGY and SVAAGI. This CDR3 contains 15 residues. The CDR3 loop reads CASSYTTGRGDGYTY. Here the CDR3 DNA reads TGTGCCAGCAGTTACACGACAGGGCGAGGCGATGGCTACACCTAC.

This clonotype was counted ten times or more. The chain combines TRBV6-2 or TRBV6-3 with TRBJ2-7; unclear D gene. CDR1 and CDR2 from the germline V gene are MNHEY and SVGEGT. V was trimmed by 4 bases and J by 4 bases, leaving 5 bases between them. The CDR3 loop spans 11 amino acids. CDR3 loop: CASSSQYEQYF. The DNA of the CDR3 is TGTGCCAGCAGTTCCCAGTACGAGCAGTACTTC.

In its sample, this clonotype was seen a few times. The chain carries TRBV20-1 and TRBJ2-6, with D perhaps matching TRBD1 (6 bases). The CDR3 has 17 residues. Trimming cost V 3 bases and J 0 bases, with 15 bases left between them. Germline CDR1 reads DFQATT; CDR2 reads SNEGSKA (reference sequence). The CDR3 sequence: CSASAWGHGSGANVLTF. The CDR3 nucleotides are TGCAGTGCTAGCGCGTGGGGACATGGCTCTGGGGCCAACGTCCTGACTTTC.

The chain has TRBV30 and TRBJ1-2; D unresolved. V shed 2 bases and J shed 5 bases, with 15 bases lying between them. CDR3 length: 14 amino acids. Germline assignment: CDR1 GTSNPN and CDR2 SVGIG (reference sequence). DNA of the CDR3: TGTGCCTGGAGTAGCGTCTCCCTGGGGTATGGCTACACCTTC. This gives the protein CAWSSVSLGYGYTF.

This clonotype has a count of ten or more. The chain joins TRBV27 to TRBJ2-7; D possibly corresponds to TRBD1 (6 bases). V was clipped by 1 base and J by 4 bases, with 14 bases between them. The length of the CDR3 is 15 residues. Germline CDR1 MNHEY, CDR2 SMNVEV (reference sequence). The chain's CDR3 is CASSLLVQGVYEQYF. The DNA for the CDR3 is TGTGCCAGCAGTTTATTAGTACAGGGTGTGTACGAGCAGTACTTC.

This clonotype was observed at least ten times. V usage is TRBV6-1 and J usage is TRBJ1-5; possible D gene TRBD1, 5 bases. Germline values: CDR1 MNHNS, CDR2 SASEGT. CDR3 length equals 16 residues. V shed 6 bases and J shed 1 base, with 16 bases lying between them. CDR3 in amino acids: CASSAWGPASNQPQHF. Written as DNA, the CDR3 is TGTGCCAGCAGCGCTTGGGGCCCCGCCAGCAATCAGCCCCAGCATTTT.

The sample holds many counts of this clonotype. The gene calls are TRBV20-1 and TRBJ2-1; weak D call: TRBD2 (6 bases). Germline CDR1 and CDR2: DFQATT and SNEGSKA (reference sequence). V shed 4 bases and J shed 7 bases, with 23 bases lying between them. CDR3 size: 16 residues. DNA of the CDR3: TGCAGTGCTAATTACCCGGGACTTGCGGTTAGGAATGAGCAGTTCTTC. Its translation is CSANYPGLAVRNEQFF.

The chain joins TRBV6-5 to TRBJ2-7, with 11 positions matching TRBD1. CDR3 length: 15 amino acids. From germline, CDR1 is MNHEY and CDR2 SVGAGI. Trimming took 4 bases from V and 3 from J; bases not matched to a gene: 5. The CDR3 loop is CASSSSGTGGYEQYF. The DNA for the CDR3 is TGTGCCAGCAGTTCCTCCGGGACAGGGGGCTACGAGCAGTACTTC.